The present T cell receptor (beta chain) was sequenced within a study of cytomegalovirus exposure and HLA in healthy donors. The CDR3 runs to 16 residues. The trim removed 7 bases at V and 0 bases at J, leaving 9 bases unmatched. Germline V lookup: CDR1 SNHLY, CDR2 FYNNEI. Regarding this clone: Its cognate antigen is unknown.

Findings and limits, study-wide: Within an earlier analysis, most TCR beta V segments proved productive either about 87% or about 30% of the time. As was reported, the HLA-A and HLA-B alleles of most subjects were accurately predicted from TCR beta sequences. Later analysis demonstrated an association between a missense DCLRE1C variant and TCR beta V- and J-gene trimming. Researchers catalogued about 150 TCR beta chains as cytomegalovirus-associated.

The PCR contained 60 Vbeta and 13 Jbeta primers. Only in-frame clones appear in the TCRdb table, and some are missing; sequencing was by immunoSEQ multiplex PCR. The table lists 99,000 or so clones, over 70% of them singletons, with 7.5% to 10% in the top ten. Specimen: PBMCs. V is TRBV2 and J is TRBJ1-3; 7 bases map to TRBD1. The receptor's source is a middle-aged woman in good health and CMV-seropositive. The CDR3 loop reads CASNSGTENSGNTIYF. The CDR3 nucleotides read TGTGCCAGCAACTCCGGGACAGAGAACTCTGGAAACACCATATATTTT.